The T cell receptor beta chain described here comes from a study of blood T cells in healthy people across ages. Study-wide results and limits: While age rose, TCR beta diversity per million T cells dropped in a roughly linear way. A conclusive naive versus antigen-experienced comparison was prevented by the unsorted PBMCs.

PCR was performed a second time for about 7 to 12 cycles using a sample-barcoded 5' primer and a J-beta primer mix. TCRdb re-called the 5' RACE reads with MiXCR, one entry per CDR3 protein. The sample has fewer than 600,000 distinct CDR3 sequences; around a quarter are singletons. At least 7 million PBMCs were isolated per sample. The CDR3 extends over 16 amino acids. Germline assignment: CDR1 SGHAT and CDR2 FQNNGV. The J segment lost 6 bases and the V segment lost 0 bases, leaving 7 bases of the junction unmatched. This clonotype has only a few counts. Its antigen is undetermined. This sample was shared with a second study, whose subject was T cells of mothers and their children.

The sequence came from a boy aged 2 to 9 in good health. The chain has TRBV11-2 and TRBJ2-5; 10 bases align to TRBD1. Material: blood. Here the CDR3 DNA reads TGTGCCAGCAGCTTAGATCTGACAGGGGGCTCGAAGACCCAGTACTTC. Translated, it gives CASSLDLTGGSKTQYF.